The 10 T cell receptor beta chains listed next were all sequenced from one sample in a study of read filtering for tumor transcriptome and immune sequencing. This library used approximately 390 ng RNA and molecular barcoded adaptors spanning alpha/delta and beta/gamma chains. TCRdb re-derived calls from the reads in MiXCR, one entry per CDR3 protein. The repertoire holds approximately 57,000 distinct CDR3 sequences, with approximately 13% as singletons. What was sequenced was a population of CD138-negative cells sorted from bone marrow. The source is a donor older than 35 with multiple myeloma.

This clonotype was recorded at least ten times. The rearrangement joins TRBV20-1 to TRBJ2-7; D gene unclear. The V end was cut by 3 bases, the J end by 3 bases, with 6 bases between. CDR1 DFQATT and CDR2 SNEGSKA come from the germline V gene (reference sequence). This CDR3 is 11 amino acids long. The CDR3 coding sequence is TGCAGTGCTAGGTCGAACTACGAGCAGTACTTC. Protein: CSARSNYEQYF.

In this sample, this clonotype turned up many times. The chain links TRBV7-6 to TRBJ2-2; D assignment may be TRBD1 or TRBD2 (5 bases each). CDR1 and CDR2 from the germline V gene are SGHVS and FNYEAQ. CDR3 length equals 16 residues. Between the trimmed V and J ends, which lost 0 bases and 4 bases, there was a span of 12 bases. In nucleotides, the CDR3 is TGTGCCAGCAGCTTAGCGCCGGGACCGGGCACCGGGGAGCTGTTTTTT. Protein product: CASSLAPGPGTGELFF.

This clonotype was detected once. CDR3 coding DNA: TGCGCCAGCAGCGTCGGGACGGAGACTGAAGCTTTCTTT. Its protein is CASSVGTETEAFF. The chain has TRBV5-1 and TRBJ1-1, with a possible D match to TRBD1 (5 bases). Germline values: CDR1 SGHRS, CDR2 YFSETQ. The CDR3 has 13 residues. V lost 4 bases, J lost 5 bases, and 12 bases lay in between.

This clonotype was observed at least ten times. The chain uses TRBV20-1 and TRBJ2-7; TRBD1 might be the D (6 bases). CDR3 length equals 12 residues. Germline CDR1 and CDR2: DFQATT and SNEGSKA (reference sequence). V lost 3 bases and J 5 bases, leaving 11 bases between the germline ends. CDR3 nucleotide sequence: TGCAGTGCTAGGAAACAGGGTGACGAGCAGTACTTC. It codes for CSARKQGDEQYF.

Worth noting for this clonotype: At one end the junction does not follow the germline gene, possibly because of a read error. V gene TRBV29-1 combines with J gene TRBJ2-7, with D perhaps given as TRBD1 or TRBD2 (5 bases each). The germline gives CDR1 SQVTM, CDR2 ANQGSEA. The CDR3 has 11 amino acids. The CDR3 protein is CSVQDGDERYF. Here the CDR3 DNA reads TGCAGCGTTCAGGACGGGGACGAGCGGTACTTC.

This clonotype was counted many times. CDR3 in amino acids: CASSVYRAIRMSNQPQHF. The CDR3 nucleotides are TGTGCCAGCAGTGTGTACAGGGCAATTAGAATGAGCAATCAGCCCCAGCATTTT. The chain is built from TRBV6-1 and TRBJ1-5, with D perhaps matching TRBD1 (6 bases). From germline, CDR1 is MNHNS and CDR2 SASEGT. Trimming stripped 4 bases from V and 1 base from J, with 20 bases between. CDR3 size: 18 residues.

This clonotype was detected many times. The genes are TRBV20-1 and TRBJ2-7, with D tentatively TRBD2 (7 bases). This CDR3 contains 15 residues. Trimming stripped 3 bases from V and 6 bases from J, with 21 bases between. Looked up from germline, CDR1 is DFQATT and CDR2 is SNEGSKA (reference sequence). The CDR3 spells CSARRMGGLEGEQYF. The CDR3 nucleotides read TGCAGTGCTAGGCGGATGGGGGGGCTTGAGGGCGAGCAGTACTTC.

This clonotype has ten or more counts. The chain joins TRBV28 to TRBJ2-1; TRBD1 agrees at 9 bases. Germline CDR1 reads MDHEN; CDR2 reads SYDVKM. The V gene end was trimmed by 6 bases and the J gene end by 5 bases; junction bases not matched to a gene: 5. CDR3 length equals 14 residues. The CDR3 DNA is TGTGCCAGCAGCCTACGACAGGGGGACAATGAGCAGTTCTTC. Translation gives CASSLRQGDNEQFF.

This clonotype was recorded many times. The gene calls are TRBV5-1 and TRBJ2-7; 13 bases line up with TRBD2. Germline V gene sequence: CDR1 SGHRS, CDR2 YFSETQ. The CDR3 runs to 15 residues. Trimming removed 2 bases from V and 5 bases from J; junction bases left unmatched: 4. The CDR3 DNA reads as TGCGCCAGCAGCTTCTCCGGGACTAGCGGGAACGAGCAGTACTTC. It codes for CASSFSGTSGNEQYF.

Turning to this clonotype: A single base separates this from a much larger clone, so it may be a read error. CDR3 sequence (DNA): TGCAGCGTTAGGACAGGCAACCATCTGCCCCAGCATTTT. It specifies CSVRTGNHLPQHF. The chain has TRBV29-1 and TRBJ1-5; 7 bases match TRBD1. CDR1 SQVTM and CDR2 ANQGSEA come from the germline V gene. The CDR3 is made up of 13 amino acids. Trimming took 5 bases from V and 9 from J; bases not matched to a gene: 10.